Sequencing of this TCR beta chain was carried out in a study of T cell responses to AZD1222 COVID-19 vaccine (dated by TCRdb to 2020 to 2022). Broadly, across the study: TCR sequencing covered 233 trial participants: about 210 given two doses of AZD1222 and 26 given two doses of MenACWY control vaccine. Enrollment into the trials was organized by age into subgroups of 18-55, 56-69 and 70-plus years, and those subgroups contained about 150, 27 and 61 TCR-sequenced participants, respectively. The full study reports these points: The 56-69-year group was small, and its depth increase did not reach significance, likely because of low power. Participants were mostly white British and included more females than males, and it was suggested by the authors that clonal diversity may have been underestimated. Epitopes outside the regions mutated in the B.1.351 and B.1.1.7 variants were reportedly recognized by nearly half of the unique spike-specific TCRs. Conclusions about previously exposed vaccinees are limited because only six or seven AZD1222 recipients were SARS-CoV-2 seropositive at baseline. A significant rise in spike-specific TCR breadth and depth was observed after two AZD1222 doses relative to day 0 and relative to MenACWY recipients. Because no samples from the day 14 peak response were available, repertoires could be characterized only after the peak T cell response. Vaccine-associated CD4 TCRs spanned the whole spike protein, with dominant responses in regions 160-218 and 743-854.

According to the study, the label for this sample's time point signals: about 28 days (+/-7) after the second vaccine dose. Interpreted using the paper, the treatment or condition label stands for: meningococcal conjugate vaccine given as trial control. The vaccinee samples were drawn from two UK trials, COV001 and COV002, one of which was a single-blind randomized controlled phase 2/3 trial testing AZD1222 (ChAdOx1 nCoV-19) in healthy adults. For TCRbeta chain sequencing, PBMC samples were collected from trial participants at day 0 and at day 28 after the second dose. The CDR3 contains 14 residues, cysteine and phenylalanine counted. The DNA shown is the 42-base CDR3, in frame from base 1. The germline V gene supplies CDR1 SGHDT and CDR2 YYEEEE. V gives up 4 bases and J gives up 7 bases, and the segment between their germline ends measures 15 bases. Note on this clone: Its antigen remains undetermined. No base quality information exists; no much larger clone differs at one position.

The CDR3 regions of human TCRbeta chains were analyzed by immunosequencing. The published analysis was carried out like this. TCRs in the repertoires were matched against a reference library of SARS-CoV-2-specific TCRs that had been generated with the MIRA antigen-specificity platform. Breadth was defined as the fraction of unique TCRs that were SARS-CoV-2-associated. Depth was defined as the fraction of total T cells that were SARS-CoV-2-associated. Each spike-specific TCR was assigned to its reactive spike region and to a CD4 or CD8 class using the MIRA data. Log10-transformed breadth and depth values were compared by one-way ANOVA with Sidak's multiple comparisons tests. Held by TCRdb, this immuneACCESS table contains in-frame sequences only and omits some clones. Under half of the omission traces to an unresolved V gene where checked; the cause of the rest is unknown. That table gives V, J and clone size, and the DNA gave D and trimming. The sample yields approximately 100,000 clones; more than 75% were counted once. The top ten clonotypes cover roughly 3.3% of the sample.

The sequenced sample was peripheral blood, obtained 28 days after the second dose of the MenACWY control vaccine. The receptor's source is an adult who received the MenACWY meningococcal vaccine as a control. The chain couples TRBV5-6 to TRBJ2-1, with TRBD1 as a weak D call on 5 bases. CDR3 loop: CASSQGPGRNEQFF. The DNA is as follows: TGTGCCAGCAGCCAGGGTCCCGGTAGGAATGAGCAGTTCTTC.